The 17 T cell receptor beta chains listed next were all sequenced from one sample in a study of T cell responses to AZD1222 COVID-19 vaccine. Sequenced by immunoSEQ multiplex PCR; TCRdb stores in-frame clones only, minus some. This table has 100,000 to 110,000 clones, 70% to 90% appearing once. The starting material was peripheral blood, obtained on day 0 of MenACWY control vaccination. The source of these receptors is an adult in good health.

This CDR3 is CASSRSSTGLNTEAFF. The CDR3 region has the DNA TGTGCCAGCAGCCGATCTAGTACAGGGTTGAACACTGAAGCTTTCTTT. The V call is TRBV3-1 (or the pseudogene TRBV3-2), the J call TRBJ1-1; possible D gene TRBD1, 6 bases. V shed 4 bases and J shed 0 bases, with 15 bases lying between them. The CDR3 runs to 16 residues. The germline gives CDR1 LGHDT, CDR2 YNNKEL (reference sequence).

V is TRBV4-2 and J is TRBJ1-2; D ambiguous. V was shortened by 2 bases and J by 3 bases, with 19 bases between the two germline ends. The CDR3 has 17 residues. Germline V CDR1 and CDR2: LGHNA, YNFKEQ. CDR3 DNA sequence: TGTGCCAGCAGCCAAAACACCGATTGGAGGGTAGACTATGGCTACACCTTC. It specifies CASSQNTDWRVDYGYTF.

This chain connects TRBV19 to TRBJ2-7, with a possible D match to TRBD1 (5 bases). The germline V and J ends were trimmed by 4 bases and 2 bases, with 15 bases remaining between them. Germline loops: CDR1 LNHDA, CDR2 SQIVND (reference sequence). This CDR3 region has 15 residues. In DNA, the CDR3 is TGTGCCAGTAGTACCTCCTCTCAGGGAACCTACGAGCAGTACTTC. This gives the protein CASSTSSQGTYEQYF.

This chain connects TRBV19 to TRBJ2-5; D gene ambiguous. This CDR3 region has 12 residues. Trimming left V 0 bases short and J 5 bases short, with 4 bases between. Germline values: CDR1 LNHDA, CDR2 SQIVND (reference sequence). The CDR3 DNA reads as TGTGCCAGTAGTATAGATGGGGAGACCCAGTACTTC. Its protein product is CASSIDGETQYF. Based on the CDR3 plus reference TRBV19 and TRBJ2-5, the full variable domain is DGGITQSPKYLFRKEGQNVTLSCEQNLNHDAMYWYRQDPGQGLRLIYYSQIVNDFQKGDIAEGYSVSREKKESFPLTVTSAQKNPTAFYLCASSIDGETQYFGPGTRLLVL.

The chain couples TRBV7-9 to TRBJ1-1, with 8 bases fitting TRBD1. The CDR3 runs to 16 residues. Germline V gene data show CDR1 as SEHNR and CDR2 as FQNEAQ (reference sequence). V lost 1 base and J lost 3; bases outside the gene matches: 7. CDR3: CASSLGQGARYTEAFF. The CDR3 DNA is TGTGCCAGCAGCTTAGGTCAGGGGGCACGATACACTGAAGCTTTCTTT.

V usage is TRBV5-1 and J usage is TRBJ2-2, with 9 bases aligning to TRBD1. The length of the CDR3 is 15 residues. Germline CDR1 SGHRS, CDR2 YFSETQ. The J segment lost 1 base and the V segment lost 3 bases, leaving 1 base of the junction unmatched. Here the CDR3 reads CASSSGQGNTGELFF. CDR3 sequence (DNA): TGCGCCAGCAGCTCGGGACAGGGGAACACCGGGGAGCTGTTTTTT.

The chain recombines TRBV3-1 (or the pseudogene TRBV3-2) with TRBJ1-2; D is perhaps TRBD1 (5 bases). The CDR3 contains 14 residues. V was pared by 5 bases and J by 5 bases, with 15 bases between. CDR1 is LGHDT, CDR2 YNNKEL, per germline (reference sequence). In DNA form, the CDR3 reads TGTGCCAGCAGCTTCGCGGGACGGGAGTATGGCTACACCTTC. Protein product: CASSFAGREYGYTF.

V usage is TRBV18 and J usage is TRBJ1-1, with D perhaps matching TRBD1 (5 bases). Germline V CDR1 and CDR2: KGHSH, LQKENI. V was cut by 3 bases and J by 8 bases, with 19 bases left in between. The CDR3 has 15 residues. The CDR3 loop is CASSPLTMGQLEAFF. The CDR3 DNA sequence: TGTGCCAGCTCACCCTTAACGATGGGGCAGTTGGAAGCTTTCTTT.

With respect to this clone: Germline is not matched at one junction end, which may reflect a read error. The V call is TRBV3-1 (or the pseudogene TRBV3-2), the J call TRBJ2-7, with 8 nucleotides matching TRBD1. The CDR3 contains 17 residues. Germline loops: CDR1 LGHDT, CDR2 YNNKEL (reference sequence). The CDR3 bases are TGTGCCAGCAACCAACCAAACCCAGGGGGCAGGGGGGTCGAGCAGTACTTC. As protein: CASNQPNPGGRGVEQYF.

V usage is TRBV7-6 and J usage is TRBJ2-3, with 12 bases matching TRBD2. The CDR3 consists of 18 residues. Losses at the gene ends were 1 base for V and 4 bases for J; bases not matched to a gene: 9. Germline assignment: CDR1 SGHVS and CDR2 FNYEAQ. The CDR3 sequence is CASSLVVLTSGRPDTQYF. The CDR3 DNA reads TGTGCCAGCAGCTTAGTTGTCCTGACTAGCGGGAGACCAGATACGCAGTATTTT. Filled out from reference TRBV7-6 and TRBJ2-3, the complete variable domain reads GAGVSQSPRYKVTKRGQDVALRCDPISGHVSLYWYRQALGQGPEFLTYFNYEAQQDKSGLPNDRFSAERPEGSISTLTIQRTEQRDSAMYRCASSLVVLTSGRPDTQYFGPGTRLTVL.

The rearrangement uses TRBV5-5 and TRBJ1-5; the D gene is possibly TRBD1 (5 bases). Germline V gene sequence: CDR1 SGHKS, CDR2 YYEKEE (reference sequence). The CDR3 contains 15 residues. With 2 bases removed from V and 0 bases from J, the gap between germline ends came to 9 bases. CDR3 residues: CASSFVGASNQPQHF. CDR3 bases: TGTGCCAGCAGCTTTGTAGGGGCTAGCAATCAGCCCCAGCATTTT.

This chain connects TRBV9 to TRBJ2-5; no clear D gene. The germline CDR1 and CDR2 sequences are SGDLS and YYNGEE. The ends were cut back, 4 bases at V and 4 bases at J, with 11 bases in the middle. This CDR3 comprises 13 residues. CDR3 amino acids: CASSPISGETQYF. The CDR3 coding sequence is TGTGCCAGCAGCCCAATCTCCGGAGAGACCCAGTACTTC.

The rearrangement uses TRBV9 and TRBJ2-1; no firm D call. The CDR3 is made up of 14 amino acids. Germline assignment: CDR1 SGDLS and CDR2 YYNGEE. Trimming took off 2 bases at V and 4 bases at J, with 10 bases between the two ends. The chain's CDR3 is CASSVRWEYNEQFF. The CDR3 nucleotides are TGTGCCAGCAGCGTGCGGTGGGAATACAATGAGCAGTTCTTC.

The chain uses TRBV29-1 and TRBJ2-1; 12 nucleotides line up with TRBD2. J was trimmed by 6 bases and V by 4 bases; bases with no gene match: 4. CDR1 SQVTM and CDR2 ANQGSEA come from the germline V gene. The CDR3 consists of 14 residues. The CDR3 nucleotides are TGCAGCGTTGTACTAGCGGGAGGTATCAATGAGCAGTTCTTC. Translating gives CSVVLAGGINEQFF.

The chain uses TRBV6-1 and TRBJ2-7; D possibly corresponds to TRBD2 (6 bases). V lost 0 bases to trimming and J lost 3 bases, with 6 bases between them. This CDR3 spans 13 amino acids. Germline V gives CDR1 MNHNS, CDR2 SASEGT. The CDR3: CASSEAGSYEQYF. CDR3 DNA: TGTGCCAGCAGTGAAGCCGGGAGCTACGAGCAGTACTTC.

The sample holds one count of this clone. DNA of the CDR3: TGTGCCTGGAGTGTGTTGGGGGGCGTAAACACCATATATTTT. This translates into CAWSVLGGVNTIYF. This chain connects TRBV30 to TRBJ1-3, with TRBD1 as a possible D gene (6 bases). This CDR3 is 14 amino acids long. The germline V gene has CDR1 GTSNPN and CDR2 SVGIG (reference sequence). V was clipped by 0 bases and J by 6 bases, with 12 bases between them.

The rearrangement joins TRBV21-1 to TRBJ1-2; TRBD1, the D gene given by the table, was not confirmed from the DNA. TRBV21-1 is classified as a pseudogene. The CDR3 sequence is 16 residues long. As DNA, the CDR3 is TGTGCCAGCAGCGCAGAGCTACCAACAGGGAACTATGGCTACACCTTC. Translating gives CASSAELPTGNYGYTF.